These 5 T cell receptor beta chains were sequenced from one sample in a study of cytomegalovirus exposure and HLA in healthy donors. In the PCR, 60 Vbeta and 13 Jbeta primers were used. Assay: immunoSEQ multiplex PCR; the TCRdb copy retains only in-frame clones and omits some. Found here are some 130,000 clones; the top ten clones hold under 2%. Sequences were obtained from PBMCs. The source of these receptors is a young man in good health and CMV-seronegative.

The chain links TRBV5-1 to TRBJ2-7; maybe TRBD1 (5 bases). The CDR3 runs 14 residues. CDR1 and CDR2 from the germline V gene are SGHRS and YFSETQ. Trimming took off 0 bases at V and 2 bases at J, with 9 bases between the two ends. The DNA of the CDR3 is TGCGCCAGCAGCTTGGGGGGCCCTACCTACGAGCAGTACTTC. Its protein is CASSLGGPTYEQYF.

J is TRBJ2-3 and V is TRBV7-6; D may be TRBD2 (6 bases). The CDR3 runs to 17 residues. V lost 5 bases to trimming and J lost 6 bases, with 24 bases between them. The V gene's germline CDR1 is SGHVS and CDR2 FNYEAQ. CDR3 sequence reads: CASSVLGAEHRGDTQYF. CDR3 DNA: TGTGCCAGCAGCGTTCTAGGAGCGGAACATCGGGGGGATACGCAGTATTTT.

V and J are TRBV9 and TRBJ2-3, with D possibly TRBD1 on 6 matching bases. CDR1 is SGDLS and CDR2 is YYNGEE in the germline V gene. The CDR3 is 18 amino acids. The V gene lost 4 bases and the J gene lost 6 bases, with 27 bases spanning the gap. The DNA for the CDR3 is TGTGCCAGCAGCTACCAGCCCACCCGGACAGCGGACTCGGATACGCAGTATTTT. It translates to CASSYQPTRTADSDTQYF.

This chain joins TRBV15 and TRBJ1-5, with D unresolved. Germline V CDR1 and CDR2: LNHNV, YYDKDF (reference sequence). The ends were cut back, 5 bases at V and 5 bases at J, with 19 bases in the middle. The CDR3 is made up of 16 amino acids. The CDR3 coding sequence is TGTGCCACCAGCTCGGGAAAGGGTATAAGGCATCAGCCCCAGCATTTT. The encoded protein is CATSSGKGIRHQPQHF.

The J gene is TRBJ2-7, the V gene TRBV7-2; maybe TRBD2 (6 bases). This CDR3 is built from 14 residues. V was clipped by 5 bases and J by 6 bases, with 17 bases between them. CDR1 SGHTA and CDR2 FQGNSA come from the germline V gene. This CDR3 is CASSGRSVGGEQYF. CDR3 in DNA: TGTGCCAGCAGCGGAAGATCCGTCGGGGGCGAGCAGTACTTC.